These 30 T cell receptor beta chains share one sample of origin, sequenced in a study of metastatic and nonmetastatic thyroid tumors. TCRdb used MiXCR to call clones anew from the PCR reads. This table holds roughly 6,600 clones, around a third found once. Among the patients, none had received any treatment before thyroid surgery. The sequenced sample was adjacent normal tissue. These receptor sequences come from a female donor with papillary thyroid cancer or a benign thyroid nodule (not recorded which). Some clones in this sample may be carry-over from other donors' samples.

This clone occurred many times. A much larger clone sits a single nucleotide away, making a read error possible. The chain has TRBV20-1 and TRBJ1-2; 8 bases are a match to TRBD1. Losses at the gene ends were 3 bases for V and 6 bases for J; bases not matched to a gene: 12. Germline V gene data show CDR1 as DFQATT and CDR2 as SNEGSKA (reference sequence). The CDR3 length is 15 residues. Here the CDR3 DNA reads TGCAGTGCTAGGAACCCCTGGGACAGGAACCATGGCTACACCTTC. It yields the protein CSARNPWDRNHGYTF.

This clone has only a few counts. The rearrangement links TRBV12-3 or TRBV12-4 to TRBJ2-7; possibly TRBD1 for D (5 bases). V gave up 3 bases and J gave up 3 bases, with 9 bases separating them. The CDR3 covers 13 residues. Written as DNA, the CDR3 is TGTGCCAGCAGTTTGGGGCATAACTACGAGCAGTACTTC. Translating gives CASSLGHNYEQYF.

CDR3 region: CASSERGGGSSYNEQFF. The CDR3 DNA follows: TGTGCCAGCAGTGAACGGGGTGGCGGGAGCTCCTACAATGAGCAGTTCTTC. The chain is built from TRBV2 and TRBJ2-1; 7 bases line up with TRBD2. J gave up 0 bases and V 2 bases, and 7 bases lay outside the gene matches. CDR1 and CDR2 (germline): SNHLY, FYNNEI. This CDR3 is 17 amino acids long.

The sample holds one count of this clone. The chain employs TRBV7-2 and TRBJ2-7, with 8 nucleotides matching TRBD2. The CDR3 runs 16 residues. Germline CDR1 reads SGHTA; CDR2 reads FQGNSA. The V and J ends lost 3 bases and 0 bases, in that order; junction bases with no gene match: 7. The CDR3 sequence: CASSFAGLGLSYEQYF. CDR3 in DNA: TGTGCCAGCAGCTTCGCGGGACTAGGACTCTCCTACGAGCAGTACTTC.

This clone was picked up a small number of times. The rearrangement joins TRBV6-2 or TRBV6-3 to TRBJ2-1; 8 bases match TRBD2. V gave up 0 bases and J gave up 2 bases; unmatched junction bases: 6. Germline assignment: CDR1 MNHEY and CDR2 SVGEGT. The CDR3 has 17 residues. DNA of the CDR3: TGTGCCAGCAGTTACTCGGTAGCGGGATCCACCTACAATGAGCAGTTCTTC. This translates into CASSYSVAGSTYNEQFF.

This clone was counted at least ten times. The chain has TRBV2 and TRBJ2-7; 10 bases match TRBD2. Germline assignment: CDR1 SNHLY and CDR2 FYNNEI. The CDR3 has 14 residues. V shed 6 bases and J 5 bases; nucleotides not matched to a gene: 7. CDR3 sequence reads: CASRVLAGTDEQYF. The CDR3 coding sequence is TGTGCCAGCAGAGTACTAGCGGGGACAGACGAGCAGTACTTC.

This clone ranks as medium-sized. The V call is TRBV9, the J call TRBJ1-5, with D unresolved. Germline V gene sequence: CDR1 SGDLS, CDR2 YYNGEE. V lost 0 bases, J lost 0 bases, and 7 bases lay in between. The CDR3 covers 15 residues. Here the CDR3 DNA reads TGTGCCAGCAGCGTAGACGGATATAGCAATCAGCCCCAGCATTTT. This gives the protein CASSVDGYSNQPQHF.

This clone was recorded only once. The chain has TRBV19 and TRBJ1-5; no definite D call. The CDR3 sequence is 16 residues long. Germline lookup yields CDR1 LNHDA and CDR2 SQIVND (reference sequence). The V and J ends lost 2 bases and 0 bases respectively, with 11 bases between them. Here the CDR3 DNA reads TGTGCCAGTAGTATAAAACGGATTTATAGCAATCAGCCCCAGCATTTT. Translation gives CASSIKRIYSNQPQHF.

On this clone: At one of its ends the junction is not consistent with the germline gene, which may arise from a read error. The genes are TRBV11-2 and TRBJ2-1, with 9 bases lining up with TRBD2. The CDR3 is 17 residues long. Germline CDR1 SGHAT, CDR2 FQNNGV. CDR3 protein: CASSRLAGVPSYNEQSF. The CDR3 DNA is TGTGCCAGCAGCAGATTAGCGGGAGTCCCCTCCTACAATGAGCAGTCCTTC. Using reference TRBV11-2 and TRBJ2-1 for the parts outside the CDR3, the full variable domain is EAGVAQSPRYKIIEKRQSVAFWCNPISGHATLYWYQQILGQGPKLLIQFQNNGVVDDSQLPKDRFSAERLKGVDSTLKIQPAKLEDSAVYLCASSRLAGVPSYNEQSFGPGTRLTVL.

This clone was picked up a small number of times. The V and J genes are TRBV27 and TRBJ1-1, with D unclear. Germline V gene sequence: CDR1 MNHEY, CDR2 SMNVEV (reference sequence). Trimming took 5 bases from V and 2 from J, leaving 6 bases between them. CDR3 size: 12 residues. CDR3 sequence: CASSPFNTEAFF. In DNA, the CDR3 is TGTGCCAGCAGTCCCTTTAACACTGAAGCTTTCTTT.

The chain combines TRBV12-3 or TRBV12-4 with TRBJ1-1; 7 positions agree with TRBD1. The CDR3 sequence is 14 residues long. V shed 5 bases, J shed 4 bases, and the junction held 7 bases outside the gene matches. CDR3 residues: CASSRQGSSTEAFF. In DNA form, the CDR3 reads TGTGCCAGCAGTCGACAGGGATCGAGCACTGAAGCTTTCTTT.

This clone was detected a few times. CDR3 loop: CASSLAGSYGYTF. The CDR3 DNA reads as TGTGCCAGCAGTTTGGCAGGGAGCTATGGCTACACCTTC. This rearrangement joins TRBV28 to TRBJ1-2; a weak D match, TRBD1 (5 bases). CDR3 length equals 13 residues. From germline, CDR1 is MDHEN and CDR2 SYDVKM. V lost 3 bases and J 4 bases, leaving 9 bases between the germline ends.

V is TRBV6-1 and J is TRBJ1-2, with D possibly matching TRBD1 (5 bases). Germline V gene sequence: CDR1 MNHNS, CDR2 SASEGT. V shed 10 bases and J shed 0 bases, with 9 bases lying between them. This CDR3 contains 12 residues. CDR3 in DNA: TGTGCCATCGGGGGAACTAACTATGGCTACACCTTC. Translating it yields CAIGGTNYGYTF.

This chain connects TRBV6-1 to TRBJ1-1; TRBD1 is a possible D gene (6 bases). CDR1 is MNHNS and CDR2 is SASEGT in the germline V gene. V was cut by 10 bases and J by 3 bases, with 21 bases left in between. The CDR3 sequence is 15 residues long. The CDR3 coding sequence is TGTGCCACGCGCTTAAACAGGGAGGTATACACTGAAGCTTTCTTT. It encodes CATRLNREVYTEAFF.

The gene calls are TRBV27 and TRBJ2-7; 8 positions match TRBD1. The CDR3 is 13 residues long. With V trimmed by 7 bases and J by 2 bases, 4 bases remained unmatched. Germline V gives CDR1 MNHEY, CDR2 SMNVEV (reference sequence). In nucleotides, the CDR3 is TGTGCCAGCAAGGGACAGGCTACCTACGAGCAGTACTTC. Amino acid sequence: CASKGQATYEQYF.

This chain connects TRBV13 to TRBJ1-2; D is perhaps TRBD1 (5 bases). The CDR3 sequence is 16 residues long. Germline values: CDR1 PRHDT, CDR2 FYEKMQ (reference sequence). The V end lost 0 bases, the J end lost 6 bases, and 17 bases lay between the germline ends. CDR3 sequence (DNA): TGTGCCAGCAGCTTAGGGTCCGGGACGGTTGGGGATGGCTACACCTTC. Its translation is CASSLGSGTVGDGYTF.

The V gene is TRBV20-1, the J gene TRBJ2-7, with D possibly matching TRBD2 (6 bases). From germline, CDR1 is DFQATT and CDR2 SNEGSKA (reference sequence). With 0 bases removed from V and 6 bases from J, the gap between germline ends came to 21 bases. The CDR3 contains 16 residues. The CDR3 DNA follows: TGCAGTGCTAGAGATCGCCGGGAGCCACGGACTACCGAGCAGTACTTC. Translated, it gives CSARDRREPRTTEQYF.

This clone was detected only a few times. DNA for the CDR3: TGTGCCAGCAGCCGGGTCGGGGGATTAAGTACCGGGGAGCTGTTTTTT. Translation: CASSRVGGLSTGELFF. V is TRBV11-3 and J is TRBJ2-2; D possibly corresponds to TRBD2 (6 bases). Germline V gene lookup returns CDR1 SGHNT and CDR2 YENEEA. This CDR3 contains 16 residues. V was shortened by 5 bases and J by 5 bases, with 18 bases between the two germline ends.

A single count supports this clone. CDR3 nucleotides: TGTGCCAGCAGCCACTACACGCTGAACACTGAAGCTTTCTTT. Protein product: CASSHYTLNTEAFF. This sequence joins TRBV7-2 and TRBJ1-1, with no clear D. In germline, CDR1 is SGHTA, CDR2 FQGNSA. V gave up 5 bases and J gave up 0 bases, with 10 bases separating them. This CDR3 is 14 amino acids long.

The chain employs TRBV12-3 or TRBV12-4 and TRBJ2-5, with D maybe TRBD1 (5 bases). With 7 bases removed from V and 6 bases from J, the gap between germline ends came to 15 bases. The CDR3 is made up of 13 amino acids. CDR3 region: CASNTQGGQTQYF. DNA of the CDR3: TGTGCCAGCAATACCCAGGGTGGGCAGACCCAGTACTTC.

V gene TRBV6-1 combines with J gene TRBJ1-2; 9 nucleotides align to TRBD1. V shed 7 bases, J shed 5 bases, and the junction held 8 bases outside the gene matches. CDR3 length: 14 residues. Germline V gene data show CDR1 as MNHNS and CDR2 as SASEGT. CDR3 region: CASTPGQGKYGYTF. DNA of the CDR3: TGTGCCAGCACCCCGGGACAGGGCAAATATGGCTACACCTTC.

The CDR3 spells CASSQGTRNEAFF. DNA of the CDR3: TGTGCCAGCAGCCAAGGGACAAGGAATGAAGCTTTCTTT. The genes are TRBV9 and TRBJ1-1; the D gene is possibly TRBD1 (6 bases). This CDR3 has 13 residues. Germline-derived CDR1 and CDR2 are SGDLS and YYNGEE. The germline V and J ends were trimmed by 4 bases and 7 bases, with 14 bases remaining between them.

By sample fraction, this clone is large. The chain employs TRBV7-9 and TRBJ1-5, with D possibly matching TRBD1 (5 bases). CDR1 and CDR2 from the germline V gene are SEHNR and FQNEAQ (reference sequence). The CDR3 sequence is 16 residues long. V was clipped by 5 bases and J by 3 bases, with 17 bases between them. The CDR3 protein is CASSQTQGGSNQPQHF. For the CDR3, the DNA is TGTGCCAGCAGCCAGACTCAGGGAGGCTCCAATCAGCCCCAGCATTTT.

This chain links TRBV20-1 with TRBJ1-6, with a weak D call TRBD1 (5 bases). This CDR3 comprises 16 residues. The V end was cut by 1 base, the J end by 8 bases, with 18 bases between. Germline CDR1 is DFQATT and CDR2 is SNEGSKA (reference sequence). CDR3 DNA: TGCAGTGCTAGAGTGGCCCGGGGCAGGATGGATTCACCCCTCCACTTT. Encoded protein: CSARVARGRMDSPLHF.

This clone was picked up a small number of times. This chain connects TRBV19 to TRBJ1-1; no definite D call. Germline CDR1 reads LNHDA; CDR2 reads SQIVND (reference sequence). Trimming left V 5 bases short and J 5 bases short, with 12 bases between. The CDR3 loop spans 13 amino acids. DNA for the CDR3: TGTGCCAGTAGTCTGGTTGGGAGTACTGAAGCTTTCTTT. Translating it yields CASSLVGSTEAFF.

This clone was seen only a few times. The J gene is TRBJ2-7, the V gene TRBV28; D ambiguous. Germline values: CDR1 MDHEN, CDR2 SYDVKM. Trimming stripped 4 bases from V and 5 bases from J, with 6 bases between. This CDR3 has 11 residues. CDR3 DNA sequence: TGTGCCAGCAGTTCCCACCACGAGCAGTACTTC. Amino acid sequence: CASSSHHEQYF. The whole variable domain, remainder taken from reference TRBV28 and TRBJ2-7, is DVKVTQSSRYLVKRTGEKVFLECVQDMDHENMFWYRQDPGLGLRLIYFSYDVKMKEKGDIPEGYSVSREKKERFSLILESASTNQTSMYLCASSSHHEQYFGPGTRLTVT.

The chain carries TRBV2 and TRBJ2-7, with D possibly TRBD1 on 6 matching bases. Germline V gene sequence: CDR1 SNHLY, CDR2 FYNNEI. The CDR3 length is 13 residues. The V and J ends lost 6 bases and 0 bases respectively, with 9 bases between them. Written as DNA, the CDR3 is TGTGCCAGCAGCCGGGACAACTCCTACGAGCAGTACTTC. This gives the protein CASSRDNSYEQYF.

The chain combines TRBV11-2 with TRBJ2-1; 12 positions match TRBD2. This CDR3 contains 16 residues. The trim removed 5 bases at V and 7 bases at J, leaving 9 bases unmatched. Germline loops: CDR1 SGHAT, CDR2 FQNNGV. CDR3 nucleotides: TGTGCCAGCAGCCCTGGACTAGCGGGATTTGGGAATGAGCAGTTCTTC. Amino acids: CASSPGLAGFGNEQFF.

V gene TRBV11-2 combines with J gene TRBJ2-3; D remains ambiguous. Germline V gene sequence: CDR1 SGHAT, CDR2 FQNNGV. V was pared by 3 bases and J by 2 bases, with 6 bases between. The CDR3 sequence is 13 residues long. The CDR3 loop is CASSFIPTDTQYF. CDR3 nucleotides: TGTGCCAGCAGCTTTATCCCCACAGATACGCAGTATTTT.

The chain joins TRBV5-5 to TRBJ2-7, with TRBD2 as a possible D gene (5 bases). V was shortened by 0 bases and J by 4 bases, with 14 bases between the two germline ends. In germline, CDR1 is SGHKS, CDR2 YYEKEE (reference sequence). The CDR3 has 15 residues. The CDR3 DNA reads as TGTGCCAGCAGCTTGGCCCGGGGATCTAATTACGAGCAGTACTTC. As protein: CASSLARGSNYEQYF.